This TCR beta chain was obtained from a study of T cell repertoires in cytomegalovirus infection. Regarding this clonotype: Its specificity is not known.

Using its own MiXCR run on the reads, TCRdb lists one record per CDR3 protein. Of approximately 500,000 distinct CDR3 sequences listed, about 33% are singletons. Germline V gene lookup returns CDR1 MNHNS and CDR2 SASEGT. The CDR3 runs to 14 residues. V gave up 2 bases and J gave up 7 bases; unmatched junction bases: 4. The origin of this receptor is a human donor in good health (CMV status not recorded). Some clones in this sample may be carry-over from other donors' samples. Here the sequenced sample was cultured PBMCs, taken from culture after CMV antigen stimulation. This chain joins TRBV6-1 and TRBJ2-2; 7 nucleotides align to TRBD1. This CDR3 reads CASSERQGDGELFF. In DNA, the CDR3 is TGTGCCAGCAGTGAACGGCAGGGGGACGGGGAGCTGTTTTTT.